This entry concerns a single T cell receptor (beta chain). This record belongs to a study of blood T cell repertoires in COVID-19. Study-level information: In each case, the material was cDNA or gDNA derived from T cells, B-cell-depleted T cells, or PBMCs.

The participants were between roughly 18 and 89 years old and came from under 25 US areas. The authors' processing: Estimation of nucleated cell counts was performed using reference gene primer amplification. The assay was immunoSEQ multiplex PCR, and TCRdb's table has in-frame clones only and misses some. V and J calls and clone size are given by that table; D and trimming were obtained from the DNA. The sample shows about 140,000 clones, 84% of them seen only once. Trimming left V 2 bases short and J 3 bases short, with 10 bases between. Germline assignment: CDR1 MNHEY and CDR2 SMNVEV (reference sequence). The CDR3 has 14 residues.

This receptor was identified in a woman in her 50s with acute COVID-19. Material: PBMCs or T cells enriched from blood (not recorded which). V gene TRBV27 combines with J gene TRBJ1-2, with D unclear. CDR3 sequence (DNA): TGTGCCAGCAGTTTAGCGGGAGTTGACTATGGCTACACCTTC. This encodes CASSLAGVDYGYTF.